This T cell receptor (beta chain) was profiled in a study of T cells in Graves' hyperthyroidism and ophthalmopathy. Amplification targeted TCR beta CDR3 regions from RNA transcripts. The study used the HTBI primer set for a first-round RT-PCR of the TCR CDR3. TCRdb reprocessed the multiplex PCR reads via MiXCR and lists one record per CDR3 protein. The sample holds approximately 640,000 distinct CDR3 sequences, 15% to 20% seen once. The CDR3 is 14 amino acids. V was pared by 7 bases and J by 0 bases, with 12 bases between. Germline CDR1 and CDR2: MNHNS and SASEGT. A few counts support this clonotype. Sequencing was performed on blood. The origin of this receptor is a man aged 50 or older with Graves' hyperthyroidism. The gene calls are TRBV6-1 and TRBJ1-1; a weak D match, TRBD1 (6 bases). The CDR3 coding sequence is TGTGCCAGCAAACACGGACAGATGAACACTGAAGCTTTCTTT. It translates to CASKHGQMNTEAFF.